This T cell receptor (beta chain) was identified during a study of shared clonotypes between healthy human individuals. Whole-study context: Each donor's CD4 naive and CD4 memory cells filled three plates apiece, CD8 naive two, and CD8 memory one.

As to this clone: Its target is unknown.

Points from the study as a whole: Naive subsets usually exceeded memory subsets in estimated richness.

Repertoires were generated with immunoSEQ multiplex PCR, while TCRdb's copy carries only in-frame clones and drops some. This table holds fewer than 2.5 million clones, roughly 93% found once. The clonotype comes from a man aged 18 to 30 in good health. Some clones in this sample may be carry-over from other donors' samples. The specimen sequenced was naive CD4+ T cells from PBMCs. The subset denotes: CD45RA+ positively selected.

CDR3 in amino acids: CAIRSGQGSEAFF. CDR3 sequence (DNA): TGTGCCATCAGATCCGGACAGGGCTCTGAAGCTTTCTTT. The chain employs TRBV10-3 and TRBJ1-1, with 8 bases fitting TRBD1. CDR3 size: 13 residues. CDR1 and CDR2 (germline): ENHRY, SYGVKD. V lost 6 bases to trimming and J lost 6 bases; unmatched junction nucleotides: 6.